The sequence of this T cell receptor beta chain was determined in a study of cytomegalovirus exposure and HLA in healthy donors. This CDR3 has 15 residues. Germline lookup yields CDR1 SNHLY and CDR2 FYNNEI. Regarding the study as a whole: The number of N-insertions in an Asian-associated ancestry cluster was reportedly below the approximately 690-donor mean in a later analysis. The authors enumerated 180 or so TCR beta chains as linked to cytomegalovirus. Some public TCRs appeared in many individuals, while most sequences were rare. A later analysis found TCR association rates differed by HLA locus, highest for DRB1 and lowest for HLA-C.

On this clone itself: As yet, its antigen is unknown. An end of the junction differs from the germline gene, which may be a read error. This sample also contains other DNA sequences that code for the same CDR3.

PCR involved 60 Vbeta and 13 Jbeta primers. Sequenced by immunoSEQ multiplex PCR; TCRdb stores in-frame clones only, minus some. This table holds about 160,000 clones, about three quarters found once. Source material: PBMCs. V and J are TRBV2 and TRBJ1-6, with D possibly TRBD1 on 6 matching bases. This receptor was obtained from a middle-aged woman in good health and CMV-seronegative. CDR3 in DNA: TGTGCCAGCAGTTATGACAGGACATATAATTCCCCCCTCCACTTT. Amino acid sequence: CASSYDRTYNSPLHF.